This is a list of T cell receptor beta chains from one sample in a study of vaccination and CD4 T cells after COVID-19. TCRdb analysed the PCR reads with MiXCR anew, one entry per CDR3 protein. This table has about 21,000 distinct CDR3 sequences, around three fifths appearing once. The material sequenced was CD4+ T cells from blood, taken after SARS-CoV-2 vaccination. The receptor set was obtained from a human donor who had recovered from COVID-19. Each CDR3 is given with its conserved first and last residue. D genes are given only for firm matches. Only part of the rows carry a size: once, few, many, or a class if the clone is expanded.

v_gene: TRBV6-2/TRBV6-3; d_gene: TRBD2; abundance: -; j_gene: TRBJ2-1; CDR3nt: TGTGCCAGCAGGGCTAGCGGAGTCTCCTACAATGAGCAGTTCTTC; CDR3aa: CASRASGVSYNEQFF
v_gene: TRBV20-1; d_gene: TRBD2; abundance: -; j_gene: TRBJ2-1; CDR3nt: TGCAGTGCTAGAGACTCGGGTGGAGCGGGAGACGAGCAGTTCTTC; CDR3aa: CSARDSGGAGDEQFF
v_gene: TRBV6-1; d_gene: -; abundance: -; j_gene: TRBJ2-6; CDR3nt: TGTGCCAGCAGAATCGGTGGGGCTTCCGGGGCCAACGTCCTGACTTTC; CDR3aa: CASRIGGASGANVLTF
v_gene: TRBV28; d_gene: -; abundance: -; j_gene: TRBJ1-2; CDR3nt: TGTGCCAGCAAGGGACTACATGGCTACACCTTC; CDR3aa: CASKGLHGYTF
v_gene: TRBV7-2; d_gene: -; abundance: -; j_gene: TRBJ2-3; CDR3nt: TGTGCCAGCAGCGTCGACACAGATACGCAGTATTTT; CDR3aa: CASSVDTDTQYF
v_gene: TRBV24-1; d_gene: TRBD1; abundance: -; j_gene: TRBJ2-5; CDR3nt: TGTGCCACCAGTGATAAAGACAGGGACCCCGAGACCCAGTACTTC; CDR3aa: CATSDKDRDPETQYF
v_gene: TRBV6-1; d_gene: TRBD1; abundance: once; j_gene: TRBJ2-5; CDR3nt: TGTGCCAGCCGAAGACAGGGGTCCCAAGAGACCCAGTACTTC; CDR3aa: CASRRQGSQETQYF
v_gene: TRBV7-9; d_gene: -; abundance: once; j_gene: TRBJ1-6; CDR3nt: TGTGCCAGCAGCCTACATCCTTGGAAAAATAATTCACCCCTCCACTTT; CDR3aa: CASSLHPWKNNSPLHF
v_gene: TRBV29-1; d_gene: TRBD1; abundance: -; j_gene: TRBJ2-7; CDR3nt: TGCAGCGTCCCCGGGACAGGGGGCTCCTACGAGCAGTACTTC; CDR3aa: CSVPGTGGSYEQYF
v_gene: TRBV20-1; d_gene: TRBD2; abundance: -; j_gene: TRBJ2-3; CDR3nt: TGCAGTGCTACCGGGGGGACTAGTGGCACAGATACGCAGTATTTT; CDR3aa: CSATGGTSGTDTQYF
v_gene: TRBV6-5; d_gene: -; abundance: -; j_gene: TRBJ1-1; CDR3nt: TGTGCCAGCAGTTACACCCGGGCCGAGGGGCCCACTGAAGCTTTCTTT; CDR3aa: CASSYTRAEGPTEAFF